This T cell receptor beta chain was profiled in a study of spatial heterogeneity in lung cancer. This clonotype was observed at least ten times. A library made for alpha chains picked up this beta chain off target, so its size means little. TCRdb re-analysed the 5' RACE reads in MiXCR, keeping a single row per CDR3 protein. There are around 8,000 distinct CDR3 sequences in the sample; roughly 8.6% occur only once, and under 55% lies in the top ten. Time point described: sample taken at primary tumor resection. Unsorted samples of tumor, nontumor lung or frozen PBMC had their whole RNA sequenced. Samples were donated by 72 untreated early-stage non-small cell lung cancer patients. The CDR3 extends over 14 amino acids. The V end lost 7 bases, the J end lost 4 bases, and 16 bases lay between the germline ends.

The material was PBMCs, obtained at surgery. This sequence joins TRBV12-3 or TRBV12-4 and TRBJ1-1; D call uncertain. This receptor was obtained from a male donor with early-stage non-small cell lung cancer. The CDR3 region has the DNA TGTGCCAGCAAACGCACAGACATGGGCACTGAAGCTTTCTTT. This translates into CASKRTDMGTEAFF.